What follows are 31 T cell receptor beta chains derived from one specimen sequenced in a study of patients and donors after allogeneic stem cell transplantation. TCRdb itself ran the RT-PCR reads through MiXCR, one entry per CDR3 protein. Of 150,000 to 250,000 distinct CDR3 sequences in the sample, roughly 40% were seen once. Sequenced: blood, either unsorted or a sorted T cell fraction (not recorded which). Source of these receptors: a human donor who was either an allogeneic HSCT recipient or a stem cell or donor lymphocyte infusion donor (not recorded which). It is not recorded whose cells these are; they may come from a transplant donor.

This sequence joins TRBV7-9 and TRBJ2-5; TRBD2 is a possible D gene (5 bases). This CDR3 has 14 residues. The germline CDR1 and CDR2 sequences are SEHNR and FQNEAQ (reference sequence). The V end lost 4 bases, the J end lost 5 bases, and 14 bases lay between the germline ends. The CDR3 coding sequence is TGTGCCAGCAGCTCTTCCGGAGGCCGGGAGACCCAGTACTTC. This codes for CASSSSGGRETQYF.

In this sample, this clonotype turned up a few times. The chain is built from TRBV29-1 and TRBJ1-1; no reliable D call. The CDR3 extends over 13 amino acids. CDR1 and CDR2 (germline): SQVTM, ANQGSEA. V was shortened by 6 bases and J by 0 bases, with 11 bases between the two germline ends. This chain's CDR3 is CSVRDPLNTEAFF. The CDR3 region has the DNA TGCAGCGTGAGGGATCCCCTGAACACTGAAGCTTTCTTT.

The chain couples TRBV5-1 to TRBJ1-1; 10 nucleotides agree with TRBD1. The V gene's germline CDR1 is SGHRS and CDR2 YFSETQ. The CDR3 contains 17 residues. The V segment lost 2 bases and the J segment 5 bases; nucleotides outside the gene matches: 12. DNA for the CDR3: TGCGCCAGCAGCTTAGTTGGATCGGGACAGGGGAGGACTGAAGCTTTCTTT. Its protein is CASSLVGSGQGRTEAFF.

CDR3 DNA sequence: TGTGCCACCAGCAGAGATAGACAGCCGCTAGGGAATGAGCAGTTCTTC. Residues: CATSRDRQPLGNEQFF. The chain joins TRBV15 to TRBJ2-1; a possible D gene is TRBD1 (5 bases). The CDR3 totals 16 residues. Between the trimmed V and J ends, which lost 0 bases and 7 bases, there was a span of 16 bases. The germline V gene has CDR1 LNHNV and CDR2 YYDKDF (reference sequence). The variable domain in full, with the rest retrieved from reference TRBV15 and TRBJ2-1, is DAMVIQNPRYQVTQFGKPVTLSCSQTLNHNVMYWYQQKSSQAPKLLFHYYDKDFNNEADTPDNFQSRRPNTSFCFLDIRSPGLGDTAMYLCATSRDRQPLGNEQFFGPGTRLTVL.

V usage is TRBV4-1 and J usage is TRBJ1-6; no reliable D call. V was shortened by 0 bases and J by 4 bases, with 7 bases between the two germline ends. CDR1 is MGHRA and CDR2 is YSYEKL in the germline V gene. The CDR3 runs to 15 residues. The chain's CDR3 is CASSQEVEYNSPLHF. CDR3 nucleotides: TGCGCCAGCAGCCAAGAGGTGGAGTATAATTCACCCCTCCACTTT.

The rearrangement links TRBV6-2 or TRBV6-3 to TRBJ1-2, with TRBD1 as a possible D gene (5 bases). In germline, CDR1 is MNHEY, CDR2 SVGEGT. The CDR3 is made up of 13 amino acids. V was shortened by 0 bases and J by 5 bases, with 7 bases between the two germline ends. The CDR3 sequence: CASSYSGAYGYTF. The DNA of the CDR3 is TGTGCCAGCAGTTACTCAGGGGCATATGGCTACACCTTC.

This clonotype was picked up a small number of times. The V call is TRBV12-3 or TRBV12-4, the J call TRBJ1-5; D ambiguous. This CDR3 spans 16 amino acids. The ends were cut back, 6 bases at V and 0 bases at J, with 15 bases in the middle. CDR3 bases: TGTGCCAGCAGCCAAGCAAGACCCGATAGCAATCAGCCCCAGCATTTT. As protein: CASSQARPDSNQPQHF.

This chain connects TRBV7-9 to TRBJ2-7; TRBD1 matches at 9 bases. Germline values: CDR1 SEHNR, CDR2 FQNEAQ (reference sequence). Trimming cost V 4 bases and J 7 bases; bases outside gene matches: 8. The CDR3 is 14 amino acids. The CDR3 sequence: CASSSGQGSREQYF. CDR3 nucleotide sequence: TGTGCCAGCAGCTCGGGACAGGGCTCTAGGGAGCAGTACTTC.

This clonotype was picked up one time. The chain carries TRBV28 and TRBJ2-3; TRBD2 agrees at 8 bases. Germline V gene data show CDR1 as MDHEN and CDR2 as SYDVKM. The CDR3 has 16 amino acids. J lost 2 bases, V lost 8 bases, and 12 bases had no gene match. The CDR3 sequence is CASLPRISGITDTQYF. CDR3 DNA: TGTGCCAGCCTTCCCAGAATTAGCGGGATCACAGATACGCAGTATTTT.

The CDR3 bases are TGCAGCGTTGTATACAGGGAGGACTATGGCTACACCTTC. This translates into CSVVYREDYGYTF. The chain uses TRBV29-1 and TRBJ1-2; perhaps TRBD1 as D (6 bases). The CDR3 is 13 amino acids. Germline values: CDR1 SQVTM, CDR2 ANQGSEA. Between the trimmed V and J ends, which lost 4 bases and 3 bases, there was a span of 12 bases.

The table lists this clonotype with a few counts. The V call is TRBV4-3, the J call TRBJ1-2, with TRBD1 matching over 12 bases. The V gene end was trimmed by 4 bases and the J gene end by 4 bases; junction bases not matched to a gene: 4. Per the germline V gene, CDR1 is LGHNA and CDR2 is YSLEER. This CDR3 is 15 amino acids long. The CDR3 DNA sequence: TGCGCCAGCAGCCGGGACAGGGGGCGTAGCTATGGCTACACCTTC. Translated, it gives CASSRDRGRSYGYTF.

This clonotype occurred a few times. This sequence joins TRBV20-1 and TRBJ1-2, with unresolved D. Germline CDR1 reads DFQATT; CDR2 reads SNEGSKA (reference sequence). V lost 2 bases and J 2 bases, leaving 9 bases between the germline ends. The CDR3 is 13 amino acids. DNA of the CDR3: TGCAGTGCTAGACGGCAACAGAACTATGGCTACACCTTC. Translating it yields CSARRQQNYGYTF.

This clonotype was seen a few times. The chain recombines TRBV12-3 or TRBV12-4 with TRBJ1-1, with 11 bases aligning to TRBD1. V lost 3 bases and J lost 5; bases outside the gene matches: 8. This CDR3 region has 16 residues. CDR3 protein: CASSFKGGTGGTEAFF. CDR3 nucleotides: TGTGCCAGCAGTTTTAAGGGAGGGACAGGGGGGACTGAAGCTTTCTTT.

This rearrangement joins TRBV6-5 to TRBJ1-3; TRBD1 is a possible D gene (6 bases). Per the germline V gene, CDR1 is MNHEY and CDR2 is SVGAGI. Trimming stripped 6 bases from V and 2 bases from J, with 11 bases between. The CDR3 is 14 residues long. The DNA of the CDR3 is TGTGCCAGCAGAACAGGGACGACTGGAAACACCATATATTTT. Its translation: CASRTGTTGNTIYF.

The chain combines TRBV6-6 with TRBJ2-2; D not certain. V was clipped by 4 bases and J by 0 bases, with 12 bases between them. There are 16 residues in the CDR3. Looked up from germline, CDR1 is MNHNY and CDR2 is SVGAGI (reference sequence). The CDR3 DNA follows: TGTGCCAGCAGTTTCGTGGCGGCCGCGAACACCGGGGAGCTGTTTTTT. Its translation is CASSFVAAANTGELFF.

V is TRBV2 and J is TRBJ2-1; D is possibly TRBD2 (6 bases). The CDR3 runs to 16 residues. V lost 4 bases and J lost 5, with 18 bases in between. Germline V CDR1 and CDR2: SNHLY, FYNNEI. The CDR3 reads CASSAGPGTQNNEQFF. CDR3 nucleotide sequence: TGTGCCAGCAGTGCAGGCCCCGGGACTCAAAACAATGAGCAGTTCTTC.

This clonotype has just a few counts. V gene TRBV5-6 combines with J gene TRBJ1-2; 8 nucleotides agree with TRBD1. CDR3 length: 14 amino acids. The V and J ends lost 2 bases and 7 bases, in that order; junction bases with no gene match: 7. The V gene's germline CDR1 is SGHDT and CDR2 YYEEEE. The CDR3 DNA follows: TGTGCCAGCAGCTTTGCAGGGGGCCCTGGTGGCTACACCTTC. This gives the protein CASSFAGGPGGYTF.

The CDR3 sequence is CATGQGLAFPGELFF. CDR3 DNA sequence: TGTGCCACCGGTCAAGGACTAGCCTTTCCCGGGGAGCTGTTTTTT. The chain uses TRBV2 and TRBJ2-2; 8 nucleotides match TRBD2. J gave up 6 bases and V 10 bases, and 13 bases lay outside the gene matches. Per the germline V gene, CDR1 is SNHLY and CDR2 is FYNNEI. This CDR3 spans 15 amino acids.

This sequence joins TRBV12-3 or TRBV12-4 and TRBJ2-3, with a weak D call TRBD1 (6 bases). V gave up 5 bases and J gave up 0 bases, with 15 bases separating them. The CDR3 runs 16 residues. CDR3 nucleotides: TGTGCCAGCAGTCCCTCCGGGACACCTAGCACAGATACGCAGTATTTT. This codes for CASSPSGTPSTDTQYF.

This clonotype was seen at least ten times. The V call is TRBV28, the J call TRBJ1-2; possible D gene TRBD1, 5 bases. The V gene's germline CDR1 is MDHEN and CDR2 SYDVKM. The CDR3 contains 13 residues. Trimming cost V 5 bases and J 8 bases, with 15 bases left between them. CDR3 sequence: CASSPGGMLGYTF. The DNA of the CDR3 is TGTGCCAGCAGTCCCGGGGGGATGTTAGGCTACACCTTC.

CDR3 in DNA: TGTGCCAGCAGTCCAGACAGTTATCAGCCCCAGCATTTT. It translates to CASSPDSYQPQHF. The J gene is TRBJ1-5, the V gene TRBV6-2 or TRBV6-3, with TRBD1 as a possible D gene (5 bases). CDR3 length: 13 residues. Trimming cost V 5 bases and J 5 bases, with 10 bases left between them. Germline V gene data show CDR1 as MNHEY and CDR2 as SVGEGT.

The chain couples TRBV7-3 to TRBJ2-3, with TRBD2 matching 7 bases. Germline loops: CDR1 SGHTA, CDR2 FQGTGA. The CDR3 consists of 16 residues. After removal of 5 bases from V and 3 bases from J, the junction contained 11 bases not matched to a gene. The chain's CDR3 is CASSLGAGVMTDTQYF. The CDR3 nucleotides read TGTGCCAGCAGCCTCGGGGCGGGAGTGATGACAGATACGCAGTATTTT.

This clonotype was seen a handful of times. This chain connects TRBV25-1 to TRBJ1-2; D unresolved. Germline CDR1 reads MGHDK; CDR2 reads SYGVNS. The CDR3 has 13 residues. Trimming removed 4 bases from V and 4 bases from J, with 10 bases in between. The CDR3 sequence is CASSVSGIYGYTF. The DNA of the CDR3 is TGTGCCAGCAGTGTGTCGGGGATCTATGGCTACACCTTC.

The chain recombines TRBV4-3 with TRBJ1-1, with D tentatively TRBD1 (6 bases). This CDR3 region has 15 residues. The germline V gene has CDR1 LGHNA and CDR2 YSLEER. V lost 3 bases and J 2 bases, leaving 13 bases between the germline ends. The CDR3 DNA sequence: TGCGCCAGCAGCCAGGCCAGGGGTTTCAACACTGAAGCTTTCTTT. Amino acid sequence: CASSQARGFNTEAFF.

This clonotype was observed a handful of times. V usage is TRBV27 and J usage is TRBJ2-1, with 7 bases matching TRBD2. This CDR3 comprises 13 residues. CDR1 and CDR2 (germline): MNHEY, SMNVEV (reference sequence). V lost 3 bases and J lost 6; bases outside the gene matches: 2. In DNA form, the CDR3 reads TGTGCCAGCAGTTTCACTAGCGCCAATGAGCAGTTCTTC. The encoded protein is CASSFTSANEQFF.

The chain employs TRBV15 and TRBJ2-7, with TRBD2 matching 8 bases. V was pared by 4 bases and J by 3 bases, with 11 bases of the junction left unmatched. There are 16 residues in the CDR3. Germline loops: CDR1 LNHNV, CDR2 YYDKDF (reference sequence). The CDR3 nucleotides are TGTGCCACCAGCACCCTAACTAGCGGACCCTTCTACGAGCAGTACTTC. Its translation: CATSTLTSGPFYEQYF.

This clonotype has more than one count but fewer than ten. The rearrangement links TRBV20-1 to TRBJ1-1; TRBD1 aligns across 9 bases. CDR1 DFQATT and CDR2 SNEGSKA come from the germline V gene (reference sequence). Unmatched junction bases numbered 11, after V lost 3 bases and J lost 6 bases. The CDR3 is made up of 15 amino acids. CDR3 coding DNA: TGCAGTGCTAGGATCAACAGGGGGCGAGGACCTGAAGCTTTCTTT. It specifies CSARINRGRGPEAFF.

V gene TRBV12-3 or TRBV12-4 combines with J gene TRBJ1-5, with unresolved D. The CDR3 covers 12 residues. Deletions cut 6 bases from V and 12 bases from J, with 15 bases between. The CDR3 spells CASSIGPGFQHF. CDR3 nucleotides: TGTGCCAGCAGCATTGGACCCGGGTTCCAGCATTTT.

The CDR3 protein is CASSVETERANGYTF. The CDR3 region has the DNA TGTGCCAGCAGCGTAGAAACGGAAAGGGCAAATGGCTACACCTTC. The chain joins TRBV9 to TRBJ1-2; D is unresolved. Trimming removed 0 bases at V and 6 bases at J, with 15 bases between. This CDR3 is 15 amino acids long. Germline V gene lookup returns CDR1 SGDLS and CDR2 YYNGEE.

The chain joins TRBV6-7 to TRBJ2-7, with D perhaps TRBD2 (5 bases). TRBV6-7 is marked as an open reading frame, function uncertain. Trimming left V 7 bases short and J 6 bases short, with 16 bases between. The CDR3 extends over 13 amino acids. Here the CDR3 reads CASIPSALAEQYF. The CDR3 DNA sequence: TGTGCCAGCATTCCTTCAGCGCTAGCCGAGCAGTACTTC.

The chain links TRBV27 to TRBJ2-7; D call uncertain. CDR1 is MNHEY and CDR2 is SMNVEV in the germline V gene (reference sequence). The V and J ends lost 3 bases and 0 bases respectively, with 12 bases between them. The CDR3 spans 15 residues. CDR3 DNA: TGTGCCAGCAGTTTCGTCGGCTCCAGCTCCTACGAGCAGTACTTC. As protein: CASSFVGSSSYEQYF.